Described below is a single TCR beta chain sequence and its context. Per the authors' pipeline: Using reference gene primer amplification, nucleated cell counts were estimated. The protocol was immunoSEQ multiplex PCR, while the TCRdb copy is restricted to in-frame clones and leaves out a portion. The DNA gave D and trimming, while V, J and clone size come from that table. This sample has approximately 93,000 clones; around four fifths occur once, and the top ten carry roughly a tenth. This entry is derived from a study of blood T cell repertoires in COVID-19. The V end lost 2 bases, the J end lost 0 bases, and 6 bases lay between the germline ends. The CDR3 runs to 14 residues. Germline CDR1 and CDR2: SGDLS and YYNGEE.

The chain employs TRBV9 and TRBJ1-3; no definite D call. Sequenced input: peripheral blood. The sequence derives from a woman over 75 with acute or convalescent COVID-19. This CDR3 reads CASSVSYSGNTIYF. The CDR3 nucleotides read TGTGCCAGCAGCGTTTCCTACTCTGGAAACACCATATATTTT.